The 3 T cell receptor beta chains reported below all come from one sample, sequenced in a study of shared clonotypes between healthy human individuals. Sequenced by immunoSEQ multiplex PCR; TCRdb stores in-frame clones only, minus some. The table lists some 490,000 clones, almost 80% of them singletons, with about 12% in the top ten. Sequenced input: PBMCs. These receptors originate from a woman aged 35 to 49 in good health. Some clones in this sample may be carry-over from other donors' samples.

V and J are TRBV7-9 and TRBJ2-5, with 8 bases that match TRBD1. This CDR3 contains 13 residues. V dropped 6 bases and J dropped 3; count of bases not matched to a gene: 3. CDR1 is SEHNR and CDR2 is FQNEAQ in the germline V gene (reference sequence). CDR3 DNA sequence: TGTGCCAGCAGTTACAGGGGGAAAGAGACCCAGTACTTC. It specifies CASSYRGKETQYF.

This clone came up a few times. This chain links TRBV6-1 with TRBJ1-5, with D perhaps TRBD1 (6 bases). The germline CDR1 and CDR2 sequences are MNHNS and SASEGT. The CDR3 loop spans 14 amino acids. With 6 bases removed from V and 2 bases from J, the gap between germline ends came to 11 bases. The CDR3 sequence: CASRSGQGNQPQHF. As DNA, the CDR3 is TGTGCCAGCAGATCGGGACAAGGCAATCAGCCCCAGCATTTT.

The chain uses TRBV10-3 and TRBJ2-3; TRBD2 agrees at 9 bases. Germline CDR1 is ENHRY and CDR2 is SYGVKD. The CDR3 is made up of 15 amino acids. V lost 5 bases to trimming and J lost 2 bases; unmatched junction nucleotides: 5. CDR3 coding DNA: TGTGCCATCAGTCGGACTAGCGAGGCCACAGATACGCAGTATTTT. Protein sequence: CAISRTSEATDTQYF.